What follows are 16 T cell receptor beta chains derived from one specimen sequenced in a study of OX40 agonist ivuxolimab in advanced cancers. Assay: immunoSEQ multiplex PCR; the TCRdb copy retains only in-frame clones and omits some. Of more than 50,000 clones in the sample, about 85% were seen once. Sample: CD4+ or CD8+ T cells sorted from blood, taken in a trial of the OX40 agonist ivuxolimab. Receptor source: an adult with an advanced solid tumor such as melanoma, head and neck, liver or kidney cancer.

V and J are TRBV19 and TRBJ2-1; D perhaps matches TRBD1 (6 bases). The V end lost 4 bases, the J end lost 8 bases, and 12 bases lay between the germline ends. From germline, CDR1 is LNHDA and CDR2 SQIVND (reference sequence). The CDR3 runs 13 residues. The CDR3 bases are TGTGCCAGTAGTACTAACAGGGTCCATGAGCAGTTCTTC. It codes for CASSTNRVHEQFF.

J is TRBJ2-3 and V is TRBV7-3; no firm D call. With 3 bases removed from V and 1 base from J, the gap between germline ends came to 5 bases. In germline, CDR1 is SGHTA, CDR2 FQGTGA. The CDR3 runs to 13 residues. The chain's CDR3 is CASSFRRTDTQYF. CDR3 DNA: TGTGCCAGCAGCTTCCGCCGCACAGATACGCAGTATTTT.

The chain uses TRBV30 and TRBJ1-1; D remains unclear. Germline CDR1 reads GTSNPN; CDR2 reads SVGIG (reference sequence). This CDR3 is 13 amino acids long. The ends were cut back, 0 bases at V and 5 bases at J, with 10 bases in the middle. The CDR3 coding sequence is TGTGCCTGGAGTGTACGACGTGGAACTGAAGCTTTCTTT. Residues: CAWSVRRGTEAFF.

This clone was found once. The chain uses TRBV4-3 and TRBJ2-3, with D possibly called TRBD1 or TRBD2 (5 bases each). CDR1 and CDR2 from the germline V gene are LGHNA and YSLEER. The CDR3 runs to 18 residues. Trimming took off 0 bases at V and 2 bases at J, with 18 bases between the two ends. CDR3 in DNA: TGCGCCAGCAGCCAAGATCTCCGGGGCCTTACATCCACAGATACGCAGTATTTT. Its protein is CASSQDLRGLTSTDTQYF.

This chain uses TRBV5-1 with TRBJ2-3, with D possibly TRBD1 on 5 matching bases. Germline V CDR1 and CDR2: SGHRS, YFSETQ. The V gene lost 3 bases and the J gene lost 3 bases, with 8 bases spanning the gap. CDR3 length equals 13 residues. The CDR3 DNA sequence: TGCGCCAGCAGCTGGGGCCCGACAGATACGCAGTATTTT. Residues: CASSWGPTDTQYF.

The chain joins TRBV19 to TRBJ1-5; TRBD1 matches at 8 bases. Per germline, CDR1 LNHDA and CDR2 SQIVND (reference sequence). CDR3 length equals 17 residues. V was clipped by 1 base and J by 2 bases; unmatched bases: 7. Here the CDR3 DNA reads TGTGCCAGTAGTATAGCAGGGGGCGGAGTTGGCAATCAGCCCCAGCATTTT. Residues: CASSIAGGGVGNQPQHF.

This clone was detected once. J is TRBJ2-5 and V is TRBV4-1; TRBD1 matches 7 bases. The trim removed 1 base at V and 2 bases at J, leaving 7 bases unmatched. Per germline, CDR1 MGHRA and CDR2 YSYEKL. The length of the CDR3 is 16 residues. CDR3 sequence: CASSQGEGGQQETQYF. In DNA, the CDR3 is TGCGCCAGCAGCCAAGGAGAAGGGGGACAGCAAGAGACCCAGTACTTC.

This clone was detected only once. The rearrangement uses TRBV7-9 and TRBJ2-5; TRBD2 aligns across 15 bases. Looked up from germline, CDR1 is SEHNR and CDR2 is FQNEAQ (reference sequence). This CDR3 is built from 17 residues. V dropped 6 bases and J dropped 3; count of bases not matched to a gene: 8. CDR3 coding DNA: TGTGCCAGCAGTCCGCGAGGGACTAGCGGGGGGAAAGAGACCCAGTACTTC. It is translated as CASSPRGTSGGKETQYF.

The chain has TRBV6-5 and TRBJ2-1, with D possibly being TRBD1 (9 bases). The CDR3 consists of 15 residues. The germline V and J ends were trimmed by 5 bases and 5 bases, with 16 bases remaining between them. CDR1 MNHEY and CDR2 SVGAGI come from the germline V gene. Here the CDR3 DNA reads TGTGCCAGCAGTCGGGGGGGACAGGGAGACAATGAGCAGTTCTTC. Translated: CASSRGGQGDNEQFF.

The CDR3 reads CASSLHPFRTGYNEQFF. In nucleotides, the CDR3 is TGCGCCAGCAGCTTGCACCCCTTCAGGACGGGCTACAATGAGCAGTTCTTC. The chain links TRBV5-1 to TRBJ2-1; D is uncertain. CDR1 SGHRS and CDR2 YFSETQ come from the germline V gene. V lost 1 base to trimming and J lost 3 bases, with 17 bases between them. This CDR3 is built from 17 residues. Full variable domain (rest looked up from reference TRBV5-1 and TRBJ2-1): KAGVTQTPRYLIKTRGQQVTLSCSPISGHRSVSWYQQTPGQGLQFLFEYFSETQRNKGNFPGRFSGRQFSNSRSEMNVSTLELGDSALYLCASSLHPFRTGYNEQFFGPGTRLTVL.

This sequence joins TRBV4-3 and TRBJ2-1; the D gene is possibly TRBD2 (7 bases). The CDR3 length is 15 residues. The V gene lost 2 bases and the J gene lost 2 bases, with 10 bases spanning the gap. Germline CDR1 LGHNA, CDR2 YSLEER. CDR3 region: CASSQQGGAYNEQFF. In DNA form, the CDR3 reads TGCGCCAGCAGCCAACAAGGGGGGGCCTACAATGAGCAGTTCTTC.

This clone was observed a few times. The gene calls are TRBV27 and TRBJ1-2; no definite D call. Trimming shortened V by 5 bases and J by 2 bases, and 9 bases separated the two germline ends. Per germline, CDR1 MNHEY and CDR2 SMNVEV (reference sequence). This CDR3 region has 13 residues. CDR3 region: CASSLTLNYGYTF. CDR3 DNA sequence: TGTGCCAGCAGTCTCACCCTAAACTATGGCTACACCTTC.

The chain uses TRBV10-3 and TRBJ2-3; 15 nucleotides line up with TRBD2. V lost 6 bases to trimming and J lost 8 bases; unmatched junction nucleotides: 9. Germline-derived CDR1 and CDR2 are ENHRY and SYGVKD. This CDR3 spans 16 amino acids. The CDR3 loop reads CAISPGLAGGHGTQYF. In nucleotides, the CDR3 is TGTGCCATCAGCCCGGGACTAGCGGGGGGTCATGGTACGCAGTATTTT.

As for this clone: Distinct nucleotide sequences in the sample also encode this CDR3. J is TRBJ2-5 and V is TRBV19, with a weak D call TRBD1 (6 bases). This CDR3 is 11 amino acids long. The ends were cut back, 9 bases at V and 2 bases at J, with 7 bases in the middle. Germline CDR1 and CDR2: LNHDA and SQIVND (reference sequence). In nucleotides, the CDR3 is TGTGCCAGCAGGGGTCAAGAGACCCAGTACTTC. Its translation is CASRGQETQYF. Full variable domain (remainder filled in from reference TRBV19 and TRBJ2-5): DGGITQSPKYLFRKEGQNVTLSCEQNLNHDAMYWYRQDPGQGLRLIYYSQIVNDFQKGDIAEGYSVSREKKESFPLTVTSAQKNPTAFYLCASRGQETQYFGPGTRLLVL.

This sequence joins TRBV6-1 and TRBJ2-1; TRBD1 might be the D (5 bases). Trimming cost V 4 bases and J 3 bases, with 10 bases left between them. The CDR3 spans 14 residues. Looked up from germline, CDR1 is MNHNS and CDR2 is SASEGT. The CDR3: CASSVRGFYNEQFF. The CDR3 nucleotides read TGTGCCAGCAGTGTAAGGGGATTCTACAATGAGCAGTTCTTC.

The V gene is TRBV13, the J gene TRBJ2-7; 8 bases line up with TRBD2. V shed 6 bases, J shed 2 bases, and the junction held 9 bases outside the gene matches. The CDR3 is 15 amino acids. CDR1 and CDR2 (germline): PRHDT, FYEKMQ (reference sequence). The CDR3 DNA sequence: TGTGCCAGCAGGCCGAGAACGGGGGGGCCCTACGAGCAGTACTTC. Amino acids: CASRPRTGGPYEQYF.